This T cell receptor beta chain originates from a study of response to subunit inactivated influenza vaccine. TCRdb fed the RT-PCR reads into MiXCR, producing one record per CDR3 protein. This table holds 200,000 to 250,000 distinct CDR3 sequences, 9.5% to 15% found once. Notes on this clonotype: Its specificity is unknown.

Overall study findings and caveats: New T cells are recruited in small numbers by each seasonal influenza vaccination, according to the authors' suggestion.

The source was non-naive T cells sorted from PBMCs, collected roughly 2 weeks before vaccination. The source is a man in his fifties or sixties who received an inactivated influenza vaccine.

CDR3 in amino acids: CASGGQGNTDTQYF. The CDR3 bases are TGTGCCAGCGGAGGACAGGGGAACACAGATACGCAGTATTTT. The V gene is TRBV2, the J gene TRBJ2-3; 9 positions match TRBD1. CDR3 length: 14 residues. The ends lost 8 bases at V and 2 bases at J; junction bases unmatched: 5. Germline V gives CDR1 SNHLY, CDR2 FYNNEI.